The 7 T cell receptor beta chains given below trace back to one sample, sequenced in a study of blood T cell repertoires in COVID-19. The data were produced by immunoSEQ multiplex PCR, yet TCRdb's version contains in-frame clones alone and is incomplete. The table records about 250,000 clones, roughly nine tenths of them present only once. The specimen sequenced was PBMCs or T cells enriched from blood (not recorded which). The receptors derive from a woman aged 18 to 35 who had recovered from COVID-19.

The chain uses TRBV5-5 and TRBJ1-5; TRBD1 is a possible D gene (6 bases). The V and J ends lost 1 base and 8 bases respectively, with 16 bases between them. CDR3 length equals 15 residues. Looked up from germline, CDR1 is SGHKS and CDR2 is YYEKEE (reference sequence). The CDR3 DNA reads TGTGCCAGCAGCTTGTATTGGGGGCCGAGGGAGCCCCAGCATTTT. It codes for CASSLYWGPREPQHF. Using reference TRBV5-5 and TRBJ1-5 for the parts outside the CDR3, the full variable domain is DAGVTQSPTHLIKTRGQQVTLRCSPISGHKSVSWYQQVLGQGPQFIFQYYEKEERGRGNFPDRFSARQFPNYSSELNVNALLLGDSALYLCASSLYWGPREPQHFGDGTRLSIL.

CDR3 bases: TGTGCCAGCAGTCACCCCGGGACAGGGCTGTACTTC. This encodes CASSHPGTGLYF. The chain has TRBV27 and TRBJ2-4; 9 bases line up with TRBD1. The CDR3 has 12 residues. J gave up 15 bases and V 5 bases, and 8 bases lay outside the gene matches. From germline, CDR1 is MNHEY and CDR2 SMNVEV (reference sequence).

This clone was detected only once. The CDR3 nucleotides read TGTGCCAGCAGCTCTTCGGACAGCTCAAATCAGCCCCAGCATTTT. This translates into CASSSSDSSNQPQHF. J is TRBJ1-5 and V is TRBV7-8; a weak D match, TRBD1 (6 bases). The CDR3 runs to 15 residues. V shed 4 bases and J shed 4 bases, with 14 bases lying between them. Germline V gene lookup returns CDR1 SGHVS and CDR2 FQNEAQ.

This clone has just one count. The chain joins TRBV28 to TRBJ1-2; D unclear. V lost 3 bases to trimming and J lost 9 bases, with 20 bases between them. The CDR3 sequence is 15 residues long. Germline lookup yields CDR1 MDHEN and CDR2 SYDVKM. The CDR3 sequence is CASSLVGRGISSYTF. In DNA, the CDR3 is TGTGCCAGCAGTTTGGTAGGACGAGGGATTTCTAGCTACACCTTC.

The rearrangement joins TRBV5-1 to TRBJ1-1, with D perhaps TRBD1 (5 bases). The CDR3 has 16 residues. The germline V and J ends were trimmed by 5 bases and 1 base, with 18 bases remaining between them. Germline V gene lookup returns CDR1 SGHRS and CDR2 YFSETQ. CDR3 sequence: CASSPDTRQPNTEAFF. CDR3 sequence (DNA): TGCGCCAGCAGTCCTGACACCCGACAGCCGAACACTGAAGCTTTCTTT.

The V call is TRBV29-1, the J call TRBJ1-1; unclear D gene. Trimming shortened V by 6 bases and J by 11 bases, and 19 bases separated the two germline ends. The CDR3 covers 12 residues. Germline CDR1 is SQVTM and CDR2 is ANQGSEA. In DNA form, the CDR3 reads TGCAGCGTCCATAGACGGCCTACGGGGGCTTTCTTT. Amino acids: CSVHRRPTGAFF.

This chain connects TRBV28 to TRBJ2-7; 7 bases are a match to TRBD1. Trimming took 6 bases from V and 6 from J; bases not matched to a gene: 14. Germline V gene data show CDR1 as MDHEN and CDR2 as SYDVKM. This CDR3 comprises 15 residues. As DNA, the CDR3 is TGTGCCAGCAGCGACAAGACAGGGTGGAGTATCGAGCAGTACTTC. This translates into CASSDKTGWSIEQYF.